This is a list of T cell receptor beta chains from one sample in a study of molecular identifiers for immune sequencing clone quantification. In TCRdb, the PCR reads were re-called with MiXCR into one record per CDR3 protein. The sample records 60,000 to 70,000 distinct CDR3 sequences, 17% being singletons. Sequencing input: naive CD8+ T cells from blood, with Jurkat cell RNA spiked in. Receptors originate from a human donor in good health. Some libraries in this study had Jurkat cell RNA spiked in. CDR3s include the opening cysteine and the closing phenylalanine or tryptophan. A D gene is named only where the DNA matches it firmly. Clone size is stated in some rows and not others, as once, few, many or a class when expanded.

V gene	J gene	D gene	clone size	CDR3 protein	CDR3 DNA
TRBV2	TRBJ2-6	-	many	CASSELSGANVLTF	TGTGCCAGCAGTGAACTCTCTGGGGCCAACGTCCTGACTTTC
TRBV7-9	TRBJ2-3	-	many	CASSLEDSTDTQYF	TGTGCCAGCAGCTTAGAGGACAGCACAGATACGCAGTATTTT
TRBV11-3	TRBJ1-1	-	many	CASSQSLNTEAFF	TGTGCCAGCAGCCAAAGTTTGAACACTGAAGCTTTCTTT
TRBV20-1	TRBJ2-1	-	many	CSARGASVIEQFF	TGCAGTGCCAGAGGGGCTAGCGTCATTGAGCAGTTCTTC
TRBV28	TRBJ2-1	-	once	CASSAVRASEDNEQFF	TGTGCCAGCAGTGCCGTTCGGGCTAGCGAAGACAATGAGCAGTTCTTC
TRBV29-1	TRBJ1-1	TRBD1	many	CSVDADRATEAFF	TGCAGCGTTGATGCGGACAGGGCCACTGAAGCTTTCTTT
TRBV7-8	TRBJ1-6	-	few	CASSLGSRQPNSPLHF	TGTGCCAGCAGCTTAGGGTCTAGGCAGCCCAATTCACCCCTCCACTTT
TRBV2	TRBJ2-3	-	many	CASPGLQRDTQYF	TGTGCCAGCCCGGGACTCCAGAGGGATACGCAGTATTTT
TRBV7-8	TRBJ2-7	-	many	CASSQRGGFYEQYF	TGTGCCAGCAGCCAACGCGGGGGCTTCTACGAGCAGTACTTC
TRBV13	TRBJ2-1	TRBD2	few	CASSSHGTSGVSYNEQFF	TGTGCCAGCAGCTCCCACGGGACTAGCGGGGTCTCCTACAATGAGCAGTTCTTC
TRBV20-1	TRBJ2-1	-	many	CSARDLTGERAYNEQFF	TGCAGTGCTAGAGACCTAACTGGGGAGCGGGCATACAATGAGCAGTTCTTC
TRBV20-1	TRBJ2-7	TRBD2	many	CSASLLAGGAQGQYF	TGCAGTGCTAGTCTACTAGCGGGAGGGGCCCAAGGGCAGTACTTC
TRBV6-2/TRBV6-3	TRBJ1-2	TRBD1	many	CASSYWQGGESYTF	TGTGCCAGCAGCTATTGGCAGGGGGGCGAAAGCTACACCTTC
TRBV7-9	TRBJ2-1	-	-	CASSFPRFPNEQFF	TGTGCCAGCAGCTTCCCTCGTTTCCCCAATGAGCAGTTCTTC
TRBV4-2	TRBJ2-5	-	many	CASSPTVPETQYF	TGTGCCAGCAGCCCCACGGTGCCAGAGACCCAGTACTTC
TRBV12-3/TRBV12-4	TRBJ2-4	-	many	CASTLYAAKNIQYF	TGTGCCAGCACCCTATATGCGGCCAAAAACATTCAGTACTTC
TRBV12-3/TRBV12-4	TRBJ1-1	-	many	CASGNTEAFF	TGTGCCAGCGGGAACACTGAAGCTTTCTTT
TRBV28	TRBJ1-4	-	many	CASSFGGATNEKLFF	TGTGCCAGCAGTTTCGGGGGTGCAACTAATGAAAAACTGTTTTTT
TRBV27	TRBJ1-1	TRBD1	many	CASRETGDHTEAFF	TGTGCCAGCAGAGAGACAGGGGATCACACTGAAGCTTTCTTT
TRBV7-8	TRBJ1-2	-	few	CASSLVPENYGYTF	TGTGCCAGCAGCTTAGTTCCGGAAAACTATGGCTACACCTTC
TRBV11-2	TRBJ2-7	-	many	CASSLIIGTGTYEQYF	TGTGCCAGCAGCTTAATAATCGGGACGGGTACCTACGAGCAGTACTTC
TRBV7-9	TRBJ2-3	TRBD2	many	CASSPVTSGSDTQYF	TGTGCCAGCAGCCCTGTGACTAGCGGGAGTGATACGCAGTATTTT
TRBV27	TRBJ1-5	-	many	CASSLKGAGQPQHF	TGTGCCAGCAGTTTAAAAGGGGCGGGGCAGCCCCAGCATTTT
TRBV11-2	TRBJ2-1	-	few	CASTQTPFREREQFF	TGTGCCAGCACCCAAACCCCCTTCCGGGAACGTGAGCAGTTCTTC
TRBV27	TRBJ1-3	-	many	CASSFALGNTIYF	TGTGCCAGCAGTTTCGCCCTTGGAAACACCATATATTTT
TRBV2	TRBJ2-7	-	few	CASTDRSSYEQYF	TGTGCCAGCACCGACAGGAGTTCCTACGAGCAGTACTTC
TRBV6-2/TRBV6-3	TRBJ2-7	-	many	CASSPGTDFSYEQYF	TGTGCCAGCAGTCCGGGGACTGATTTCTCCTACGAGCAGTACTTC
TRBV5-1	TRBJ2-3	-	many	CASNVREENTDTQYF	TGCGCCAGCAACGTTCGCGAGGAGAACACAGATACGCAGTATTTT
TRBV12-3/TRBV12-4	TRBJ2-5	TRBD1	many	CASRLDRGKETQYF	TGTGCCAGCAGACTTGACAGGGGAAAAGAGACCCAGTACTTC
TRBV29-1	TRBJ2-1	-	many	CSSSGNEQFF	TGCAGCTCATCTGGCAATGAGCAGTTCTTC
TRBV27	TRBJ2-7	-	many	CASSLGVTESYEQYF	TGTGCCAGCAGCCTAGGAGTCACCGAAAGCTACGAGCAGTACTTC
TRBV6-1	TRBJ2-4	-	many	CASSERQALAKNIQYF	TGTGCCAGCAGTGAAAGACAGGCTCTAGCCAAAAACATTCAGTACTTC
TRBV7-8	TRBJ2-7	TRBD2	-	CASSLAAAGVSPYEQYF	TGTGCCAGCAGCTTAGCAGCAGCGGGAGTTTCCCCCTACGAGCAGTACTTC
TRBV7-2	TRBJ2-1	-	-	CASSLAGAGEQLF	TGTGCCAGCAGCTTAGCGGGGGCTGGGGAGCAGCTCTTC
TRBV7-9	TRBJ2-7	-	many	CASKGPYEQYF	TGTGCCAGCAAGGGCCCTTACGAGCAGTACTTC
TRBV5-1	TRBJ1-2	TRBD1	many	CASSHRQGSDYGYTF	TGCGCCAGCAGCCATAGACAGGGTTCGGACTATGGCTACACCTTC
TRBV12-5	TRBJ1-2	-	-	CASGLGGSYGYTF	TGTGCTAGTGGTTTAGGGGGGTCCTATGGCTACACCTTC
TRBV7-2	TRBJ2-7	-	many	CASSPSPFEQYF	TGTGCCAGCAGCCCCTCCCCTTTTGAGCAGTACTTC
TRBV4-1	TRBJ2-7	-	many	CASSRTGRGTYEQYF	TGCGCCAGCAGCCGCACAGGGAGGGGGACCTACGAGCAGTACTTC
TRBV4-2	TRBJ1-1	-	many	CASSQGAQGYGVEENTEAFF	TGTGCCAGCAGCCAAGGGGCCCAGGGGTACGGAGTGGAAGAGAACACTGAAGCTTTCTTT
TRBV5-5	TRBJ1-5	-	many	CASSLGVRAGQPQHF	TGTGCCAGCAGCTTGGGGGTGAGGGCCGGACAGCCCCAGCATTTT
TRBV20-1	TRBJ2-3	TRBD2	many	CSARELADPGTQYF	TGCAGTGCTAGAGAGCTAGCGGACCCAGGAACGCAGTATTTT
TRBV10-3	TRBJ2-7	TRBD2	many	CATLGGNSYEQYF	TGTGCCACCTTGGGGGGGAACTCCTACGAGCAGTACTTC
TRBV7-9	TRBJ2-5	TRBD2	many	CASSPPSGSETQYF	TGTGCCAGCAGTCCCCCTAGCGGGAGTGAGACCCAGTACTTC
TRBV4-1	TRBJ1-2	TRBD1	many	CASSPGQNYGYTF	TGCGCCAGCAGCCCGGGACAGAACTATGGCTACACCTTC
TRBV6-1	TRBJ2-5	TRBD1	few	CASSESQGGVETQYF	TGTGCCAGCAGTGAATCACAAGGGGGCGTGGAGACCCAGTACTTC
TRBV28	TRBJ1-1	-	many	CASSPRGMNTEAFF	TGTGCCAGCAGCCCCCGGGGGATGAACACTGAAGCTTTCTTT
TRBV30	TRBJ1-3	-	many	CAWSVGGNTIYF	TGTGCCTGGAGTGTTGGGGGAAACACCATATATTTT
TRBV14	TRBJ2-1	-	-	CASSQYGAPSSYNEQFF	TGTGCCAGCAGCCAGTACGGGGCACCCAGCTCCTACAATGAGCAGTTCTTC
TRBV7-2	TRBJ2-5	-	many	CASSPDANQKETQYF	TGTGCCAGCAGCCCAGACGCGAACCAAAAAGAGACCCAGTACTTC
TRBV4-1	TRBJ1-3	-	many	CASSQVMAPSGNTIYF	TGCGCCAGCAGCCAAGTAATGGCTCCCTCTGGAAACACCATATATTTT